Below are 29 T cell receptor beta chains sequenced from a single sample in a study of response to subunit inactivated influenza vaccine. TCRdb independently ran MiXCR on the RT-PCR reads; one entry per CDR3 protein. The sample yields about 580,000 distinct CDR3 sequences, approximately 15% seen once. This sample comprised PBMCs from blood, obtained 11 to 12 days after vaccination. The receptor source for this set is a man between 45 and 60 years old who received an inactivated influenza vaccine.

The chain couples TRBV18 to TRBJ2-3; D possibly matches TRBD1 or TRBD2 (5 bases each). V lost 3 bases and J lost 3, with 16 bases in between. This CDR3 is built from 16 residues. Germline V gene sequence: CDR1 KGHSH, CDR2 LQKENI. CDR3 sequence (DNA): TGTGCCAGCTCACCCGGGGACCTTAAAGTGACAGATACGCAGTATTTT. Its protein is CASSPGDLKVTDTQYF.

V is TRBV19 and J is TRBJ1-5; D remains ambiguous. The CDR3 loop spans 13 amino acids. Trimming pared 5 bases from V and 1 base from J, leaving 6 bases between. Germline-derived CDR1 and CDR2 are LNHDA and SQIVND (reference sequence). CDR3 sequence: CASSLPSNQPQHF. The CDR3 DNA sequence: TGTGCCAGTAGTCTGCCAAGCAATCAGCCCCAGCATTTT.

This clonotype was seen at least ten times. The V call is TRBV12-3 or TRBV12-4, the J call TRBJ2-7; D unresolved. CDR3 length: 12 residues. Trimming removed 4 bases from V and 4 bases from J, with 8 bases in between. For the CDR3, the DNA is TGTGCCAGCAGTTCTGTAATATACGAGCAGTACTTC. The encoded protein is CASSSVIYEQYF.

V gene TRBV12-3 or TRBV12-4 combines with J gene TRBJ2-5; D may be TRBD2 (6 bases). The germline V and J ends were trimmed by 5 bases and 5 bases, with 18 bases remaining between them. CDR3 length: 15 residues. CDR3 protein: CASSPGDSQMETQYF. DNA for the CDR3: TGTGCCAGCAGTCCCGGGGACTCCCAAATGGAGACCCAGTACTTC.

As to this clonotype: A read error may explain this, as a much larger clone is one base away. The V call is TRBV5-1, the J call TRBJ1-1; 7 nucleotides agree with TRBD1. The CDR3 runs to 14 residues. With V trimmed by 1 base and J by 6 bases, 6 bases remained unmatched. Per the germline V gene, CDR1 is SGHRS and CDR2 is YFSETQ. CDR3 in amino acids: CASSLPGQDPEAFF. The DNA for the CDR3 is TGCGCCAGCAGCTTGCCCGGACAGGATCCTGAAGCTTTCTTT.

This clonotype has a handful of counts. The chain links TRBV18 to TRBJ2-3; 10 bases agree with TRBD2. Germline V gene data show CDR1 as KGHSH and CDR2 as LQKENI. Trimming cost V 0 bases and J 7 bases; bases outside gene matches: 4. The CDR3 is 15 amino acids. The CDR3 reads CASSPPSGGHHTQYF. The CDR3 DNA sequence: TGTGCCAGCTCACCACCTAGCGGGGGGCACCATACGCAGTATTTT.

This rearrangement joins TRBV28 to TRBJ1-5, with unresolved D. Germline V gene sequence: CDR1 MDHEN, CDR2 SYDVKM. The CDR3 is 12 amino acids. V lost 6 bases and J lost 7, with 10 bases in between. CDR3 sequence (DNA): TGTGCCAGCAGCCTACCTTGGCAGCCCCAGCATTTT. Encoded protein: CASSLPWQPQHF.

The chain has TRBV12-3 or TRBV12-4 and TRBJ2-7, with 10 nucleotides matching TRBD1. The CDR3 sequence is 15 residues long. The trim removed 6 bases at V and 4 bases at J, leaving 9 bases unmatched. The CDR3 here is CASSSRPGQGYEQYF. DNA of the CDR3: TGTGCCAGCAGCTCGAGACCGGGACAGGGGTACGAGCAGTACTTC.

This clonotype was observed a few times. The V call is TRBV10-2, the J call TRBJ2-5; 10 bases agree with TRBD1. The V gene's germline CDR1 is WSHSY and CDR2 SAAADI. CDR3 length equals 15 residues. The ends lost 4 bases at V and 4 bases at J; junction bases unmatched: 6. CDR3 sequence: CASSAGTGVRETQYF. The CDR3 DNA is TGCGCCAGCAGTGCCGGGACAGGGGTACGAGAGACCCAGTACTTC.

This chain joins TRBV6-2 or TRBV6-3 and TRBJ1-1; 7 positions match TRBD1. The CDR3 runs 16 residues. Trimming at V came to 2 bases and at J to 0 bases, leaving 6 bases not matched to a gene. From germline, CDR1 is MNHEY and CDR2 SVGEGT. The CDR3 coding sequence is TGTGCCAGCAGTTACCCTCAACAGGGGTTGAACACTGAAGCTTTCTTT. Residues: CASSYPQQGLNTEAFF.

This chain's CDR3 is CSARGWELDAYEQYF. The CDR3 region has the DNA TGCAGTGCTAGAGGCTGGGAATTGGACGCCTACGAGCAGTACTTC. V usage is TRBV20-1 and J usage is TRBJ2-7; D remains unclear. V was clipped by 1 base and J by 2 bases, with 15 bases between them. This CDR3 has 15 amino acids. The germline CDR1 and CDR2 sequences are DFQATT and SNEGSKA (reference sequence).

Ten or more counts support this clonotype. V and J are TRBV12-3 or TRBV12-4 and TRBJ1-1; TRBD1 aligns across 7 bases. J was trimmed by 5 bases and V by 6 bases; bases with no gene match: 6. This CDR3 region has 13 residues. The CDR3 region has the DNA TGTGCCAGCAGCCAGGGGGATGATACTGAAGCTTTCTTT. As protein: CASSQGDDTEAFF.

The table lists this clonotype with a few counts. The rearrangement links TRBV11-1 to TRBJ2-3, with 9 bases aligning to TRBD2. The V gene's germline CDR1 is SGHAT and CDR2 FQDESV (reference sequence). The CDR3 has 18 residues. V gave up 1 base and J gave up 1 base; unmatched junction bases: 9. The CDR3 here is CASSLGSLAGSRTDTQYF. The DNA of the CDR3 is TGTGCCAGCAGCTTAGGATCCCTAGCGGGGAGCCGCACAGATACGCAGTATTTT.

V gene TRBV6-2 or TRBV6-3 combines with J gene TRBJ1-5; D gene uncertain. The CDR3 consists of 14 residues. In germline, CDR1 is MNHEY, CDR2 SVGEGT. V gave up 2 bases and J gave up 6 bases, with 11 bases separating them. The CDR3 reads CASSYGEGSQPQHF. The DNA for the CDR3 is TGTGCCAGCAGTTACGGGGAGGGTAGTCAGCCCCAGCATTTT.

In this sample, this clonotype turned up a few times. The chain links TRBV29-1 to TRBJ2-2, with D perhaps matching TRBD1 (5 bases). The CDR3 runs 16 residues. V was pared by 4 bases and J by 2 bases, with 17 bases between. Germline CDR1 is SQVTM and CDR2 is ANQGSEA. The CDR3 loop reads CSVGGQGLLNTGELFF. In DNA form, the CDR3 reads TGCAGCGTTGGGGGTCAGGGCCTACTTAACACCGGGGAGCTGTTTTTT.

There are many counts of this clonotype. The gene calls are TRBV5-6 and TRBJ1-5; D is ambiguous. This CDR3 contains 13 residues. The germline V and J ends were trimmed by 5 bases and 1 base, with 7 bases remaining between them. Germline-derived CDR1 and CDR2 are SGHDT and YYEEEE. The CDR3 loop reads CASRKGSNQPQHF. The DNA for the CDR3 is TGTGCCAGCAGAAAAGGGAGCAATCAGCCCCAGCATTTT. Full variable domain (outside the CDR3, taken from reference TRBV5-6 and TRBJ1-5): DAGVTQSPTHLIKTRGQQVTLRCSPKSGHDTVSWYQQALGQGPQFIFQYYEEEERQRGNFPDRFSGHQFPNYSSELNVNALLLGDSALYLCASRKGSNQPQHFGDGTRLSIL.

The chain has TRBV20-1 and TRBJ1-4; the D is unclear. Trimming pared 7 bases from V and 5 bases from J, leaving 8 bases between. CDR1 is DFQATT and CDR2 is SNEGSKA in the germline V gene (reference sequence). The CDR3 totals 11 residues. This CDR3 reads CSVVKNEKLFF. The CDR3 DNA reads as TGCAGTGTGGTGAAGAATGAAAAACTGTTTTTT.

This clonotype has more than one count but fewer than ten. The V and J genes are TRBV9 and TRBJ2-7; TRBD1 is a possible D gene (6 bases). This CDR3 comprises 15 residues. The germline V gene has CDR1 SGDLS and CDR2 YYNGEE. Trimming cost V 4 bases and J 3 bases, with 17 bases left between them. CDR3 nucleotides: TGTGCCAGCAGCCTCAGTGACAGGCTCGGCTACGAGCAGTACTTC. This codes for CASSLSDRLGYEQYF.

V and J are TRBV4-1 and TRBJ1-5; 8 positions match TRBD1. Unmatched junction bases numbered 7, after V lost 3 bases and J lost 3 bases. This CDR3 region has 16 residues. Germline V lookup: CDR1 MGHRA, CDR2 YSYEKL. The CDR3 DNA sequence: TGCGCCAGCAGCCAGGGGCAGGGGGCGCCCAATCAGCCCCAGCATTTT. It codes for CASSQGQGAPNQPQHF.

This clonotype has more than one count but fewer than ten. This chain links TRBV7-6 with TRBJ2-7, with TRBD2 matching 8 bases. After removal of 5 bases from V and 3 bases from J, the junction contained 6 bases not matched to a gene. The length of the CDR3 is 14 residues. Germline CDR1 SGHVS, CDR2 FNYEAQ. CDR3 in DNA: TGTGCCAGCAGCAATAGCGGGAAGGGCTACGAGCAGTACTTC. This codes for CASSNSGKGYEQYF. Variable domain in full (rest from reference TRBV7-6 and TRBJ2-7): GAGVSQSPRYKVTKRGQDVALRCDPISGHVSLYWYRQALGQGPEFLTYFNYEAQQDKSGLPNDRFSAERPEGSISTLTIQRTEQRDSAMYRCASSNSGKGYEQYFGPGTRLTVT.

This clonotype was counted a few times. The rearrangement links TRBV28 to TRBJ2-1; the D gene is possibly TRBD1 (5 bases). Germline CDR1 is MDHEN and CDR2 is SYDVKM. The CDR3 consists of 14 residues. Trimming cost V 6 bases and J 6 bases, with 15 bases left between them. CDR3 sequence (DNA): TGTGCCAGCAGCCGGGTTTGGGGCAGCAATGAGCAGTTCTTC. Its protein is CASSRVWGSNEQFF.

The chain joins TRBV24-1 to TRBJ2-3, with TRBD1 matching 8 bases. J lost 2 bases, V lost 4 bases, and 16 bases had no gene match. The length of the CDR3 is 19 residues. Germline loops: CDR1 KGHDR, CDR2 SFDVKD. The CDR3: CATSDSGTGIEKATDTQYF. In DNA form, the CDR3 reads TGTGCCACCAGTGACTCCGGGACAGGTATTGAGAAAGCCACAGATACGCAGTATTTT.

The chain links TRBV24-1 to TRBJ2-3; tentatively, D is TRBD1 (5 bases). Germline CDR1 reads KGHDR; CDR2 reads SFDVKD. This CDR3 is built from 16 residues. Trimming took 5 bases from V and 3 from J, leaving 17 bases between them. The CDR3 reads CATSAGRERITDTQYF. CDR3 DNA sequence: TGTGCCACCAGTGCAGGCAGGGAAAGAATTACAGATACGCAGTATTTT.

This clonotype appeared many times. This sequence joins TRBV5-1 and TRBJ2-2; 12 positions agree with TRBD2. The germline gives CDR1 SGHRS, CDR2 YFSETQ. There are 20 residues in the CDR3. J lost 2 bases, V lost 2 bases, and 13 bases had no gene match. The CDR3 bases are TGCGCCAGCAGCTTCGTAAGAAGACTAGCGGGGGCCCCAAACACCGGGGAGCTGTTTTTT. This translates into CASSFVRRLAGAPNTGELFF.

This clonotype occurred a few times. The gene calls are TRBV7-8 and TRBJ2-1; TRBD2 matches at 12 bases. CDR1 is SGHVS, CDR2 FQNEAQ, per germline. Trimming at V came to 4 bases and at J to 2 bases, leaving 3 bases not matched to a gene. This CDR3 has 16 amino acids. The DNA for the CDR3 is TGTGCCAGCAGCTCATCTAGCGGGGGGGCCTACAATGAGCAGTTCTTC. Its translation is CASSSSSGGAYNEQFF. Combining the CDR3 with reference TRBV7-8 and TRBJ2-1 gives the whole variable domain GAGVSQSPRYKVAKRGQDVALRCDPISGHVSLFWYQQALGQGPEFLTYFQNEAQLDKSGLPSDRFFAERPEGSVSTLKIQRTQQEDSAVYLCASSSSSGGAYNEQFFGPGTRLTVL.

The chain links TRBV6-2 or TRBV6-3 to TRBJ2-1, with D possibly being TRBD2 (6 bases). Trimming stripped 2 bases from V and 0 bases from J, with 14 bases between. The CDR3 has 17 amino acids. Germline CDR1 reads MNHEY; CDR2 reads SVGEGT. CDR3 nucleotides: TGTGCCAGCAGTTACCAGACTAGACGAAGCTCCTACAATGAGCAGTTCTTC. It translates to CASSYQTRRSSYNEQFF.

The chain joins TRBV3-1 to TRBJ2-1, with 11 bases that match TRBD2. This CDR3 has 16 residues. Germline-derived CDR1 and CDR2 are LGHDT and YNNKEL (reference sequence). The V gene end was trimmed by 0 bases and the J gene end by 4 bases; junction bases not matched to a gene: 2. CDR3 in DNA: TGTGCCAGCAGCCAAGATTCTAGCGGGGGGTACAATGAGCAGTTCTTC. Translated, it gives CASSQDSSGGYNEQFF.

The J gene is TRBJ1-1, the V gene TRBV6-2 or TRBV6-3; 7 bases are a match to TRBD1. The V gene end was trimmed by 11 bases and the J gene end by 4 bases; junction bases not matched to a gene: 10. The CDR3 consists of 13 residues. Germline CDR1 and CDR2: MNHEY and SVGEGT. As DNA, the CDR3 is TGTGCCGCAGGGGAGGGGGCCCCCACTGAAGCTTTCTTT. Its translation is CAAGEGAPTEAFF.

The chain employs TRBV20-1 and TRBJ2-2; D ambiguous. The ends were cut back, 4 bases at V and 0 bases at J, with 3 bases in the middle. Germline V gene sequence: CDR1 DFQATT, CDR2 SNEGSKA (reference sequence). The CDR3 has 12 residues. The CDR3 loop is CSAIANTGELFF. DNA of the CDR3: TGCAGTGCTATCGCGAACACCGGGGAGCTGTTTTTT.